This T cell receptor (beta chain) comes out of a study of T cells in localized non-small cell lung cancer. Points from the study as a whole: Measurement of T cell clonality placed uninvolved adjacent lung highest, above the level in tumor.

The method was immunoSEQ multiplex PCR; TCRdb's version includes in-frame clones alone and lacks a portion of them. Of 45,000 to 55,000 clones listed, around 86% are singletons. This clone appeared a single time. The antigen remains undetermined. The material sequenced was peripheral blood, taken before any cancer treatment. This receptor was taken from a male donor older than 55 with stage III squamous cell lung carcinoma.

DNA of the CDR3: TGTGCCAGCTCACCAAACAGGGAGACTGAGCCCCAGCATTTT. This translates into CASSPNRETEPQHF. This chain links TRBV18 with TRBJ1-5, with D perhaps TRBD1 (6 bases). The germline V and J ends were trimmed by 2 bases and 8 bases, with 13 bases remaining between them. Looked up from germline, CDR1 is KGHSH and CDR2 is LQKENI. CDR3 size: 14 residues.